These 5 T cell receptor beta chains share one sample of origin, sequenced in a study of shared clonotypes between healthy human individuals. Naivety among CD8 cells was defined by CD45RO negativity and positive CCR7 selection, thereby excluding terminally differentiated effector memory CD45RA+ cells. Sequencing was performed with immunoSEQ multiplex PCR; in TCRdb, only in-frame clones are kept and a portion is missing. The table lists about 2 million clones, roughly 94% of them singletons. The sample comprised naive CD8+ T cells sorted from blood. These receptors were taken from a young man in good health.

This clone was found once. CDR3 sequence: CASNPWWQGEYTGELFF. The DNA for the CDR3 is TGTGCCAGCAACCCCTGGTGGCAGGGAGAGTACACCGGGGAGCTGTTTTTT. The V call is TRBV2, the J call TRBJ2-2; D may be TRBD1 or TRBD2 (5 bases each). Trimming left V 7 bases short and J 3 bases short, with 21 bases between. Germline values: CDR1 SNHLY, CDR2 FYNNEI. The CDR3 is 17 residues long.

Remarks on this clone: This specimen includes other DNA sequences encoding the same CDR3. The rearrangement joins TRBV6-5 to TRBJ2-7; 10 positions match TRBD2. Germline V CDR1 and CDR2: MNHEY, SVGAGI. The V gene end was trimmed by 0 bases and the J gene end by 2 bases; junction bases not matched to a gene: 1. CDR3 size: 15 residues. The CDR3 sequence is CASSYSTSGTYEQYF. The DNA of the CDR3 is TGTGCCAGCAGTTACTCAACTAGCGGGACCTACGAGCAGTACTTC.

The J gene is TRBJ2-1, the V gene TRBV4-1, with D perhaps TRBD1 or TRBD2 (5 bases each). The length of the CDR3 is 17 residues. Germline-derived CDR1 and CDR2 are MGHRA and YSYEKL. V lost 4 bases to trimming and J lost 0 bases, with 16 bases between them. In nucleotides, the CDR3 is TGCGCCAGCAGCCCGACTGGGGGAAAAAGCTCCTACAATGAGCAGTTCTTC. Protein product: CASSPTGGKSSYNEQFF.

The chain couples TRBV30 to TRBJ2-5; 9 bases match TRBD2. Trimming at V came to 0 bases and at J to 2 bases, leaving 10 bases not matched to a gene. CDR3 length: 17 amino acids. Germline CDR1 reads GTSNPN; CDR2 reads SVGIG (reference sequence). CDR3 protein: CAWSVRQGLAGQETQYF. CDR3 bases: TGTGCCTGGAGTGTACGCCAGGGGCTAGCGGGGCAAGAGACCCAGTACTTC.

The chain has TRBV5-6 and TRBJ1-5; TRBD1 aligns across 7 bases. Germline V CDR1 and CDR2: SGHDT, YYEEEE. This CDR3 region has 17 residues. Trimming removed 1 base from V and 4 bases from J; junction bases left unmatched: 11. This chain's CDR3 is CASSLTKDRVGNQPQHF. The CDR3 nucleotides read TGTGCCAGCAGCTTGACTAAAGACAGGGTGGGGAATCAGCCCCAGCATTTT.